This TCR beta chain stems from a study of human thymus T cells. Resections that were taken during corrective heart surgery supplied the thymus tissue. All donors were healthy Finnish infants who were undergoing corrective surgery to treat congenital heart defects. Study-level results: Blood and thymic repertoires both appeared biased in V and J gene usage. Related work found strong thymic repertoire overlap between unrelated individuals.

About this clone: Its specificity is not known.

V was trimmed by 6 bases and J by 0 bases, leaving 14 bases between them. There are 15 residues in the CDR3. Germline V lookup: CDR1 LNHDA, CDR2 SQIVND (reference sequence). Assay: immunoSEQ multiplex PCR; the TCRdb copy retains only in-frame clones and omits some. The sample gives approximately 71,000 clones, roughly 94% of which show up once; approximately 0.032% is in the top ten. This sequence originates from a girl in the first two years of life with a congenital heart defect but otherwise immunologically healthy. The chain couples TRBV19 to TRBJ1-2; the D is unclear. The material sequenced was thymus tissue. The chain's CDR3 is CASSPDPNANYGYTF. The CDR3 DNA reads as TGTGCCAGTAGCCCTGACCCAAACGCTAACTATGGCTACACCTTC. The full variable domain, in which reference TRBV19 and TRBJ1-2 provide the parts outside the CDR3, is DGGITQSPKYLFRKEGQNVTLSCEQNLNHDAMYWYRQDPGQGLRLIYYSQIVNDFQKGDIAEGYSVSREKKESFPLTVTSAQKNPTAFYLCASSPDPNANYGYTFGSGTRLTVV.